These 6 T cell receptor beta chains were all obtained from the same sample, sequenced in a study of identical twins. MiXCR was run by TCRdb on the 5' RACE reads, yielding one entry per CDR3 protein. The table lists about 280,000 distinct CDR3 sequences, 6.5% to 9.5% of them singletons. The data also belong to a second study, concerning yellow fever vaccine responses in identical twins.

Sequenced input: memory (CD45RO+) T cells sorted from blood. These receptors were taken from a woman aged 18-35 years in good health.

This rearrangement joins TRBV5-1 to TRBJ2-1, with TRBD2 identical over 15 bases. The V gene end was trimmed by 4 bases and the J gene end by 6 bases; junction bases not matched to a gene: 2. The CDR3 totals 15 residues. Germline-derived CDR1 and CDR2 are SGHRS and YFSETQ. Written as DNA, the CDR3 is TGCGCCAGCAGCACGGGACTAGCGGGGGGCAATGAGCAGTTCTTC. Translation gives CASSTGLAGGNEQFF.

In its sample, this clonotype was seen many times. In DNA form, the CDR3 reads TGTGCCAGCAGTGGGGGTCGGAGTCAAAATCAGCCCCAGCATTTT. Its protein product is CASSGGRSQNQPQHF. The V call is TRBV2, the J call TRBJ1-5; no clear D gene. V was trimmed by 4 bases and J by 4 bases, leaving 14 bases between them. The CDR3 sequence is 15 residues long. Germline V CDR1 and CDR2: SNHLY, FYNNEI.

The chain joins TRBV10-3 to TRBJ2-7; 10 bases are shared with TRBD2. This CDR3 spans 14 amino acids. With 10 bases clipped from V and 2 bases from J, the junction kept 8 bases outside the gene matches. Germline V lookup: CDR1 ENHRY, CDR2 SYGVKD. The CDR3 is CATRRLAGAYEQYF. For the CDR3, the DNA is TGTGCCACCAGGCGGCTAGCGGGGGCCTACGAGCAGTACTTC.

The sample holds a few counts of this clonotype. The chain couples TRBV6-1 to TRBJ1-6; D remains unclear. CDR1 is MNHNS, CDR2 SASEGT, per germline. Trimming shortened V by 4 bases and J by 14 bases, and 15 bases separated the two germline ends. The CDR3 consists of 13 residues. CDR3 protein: CASSGATRTALHF. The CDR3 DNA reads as TGTGCCAGCAGTGGAGCGACACGGACGGCCCTCCACTTT.

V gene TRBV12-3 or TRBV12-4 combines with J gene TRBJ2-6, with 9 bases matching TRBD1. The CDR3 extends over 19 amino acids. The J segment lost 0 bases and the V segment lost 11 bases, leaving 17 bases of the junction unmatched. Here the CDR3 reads CAFCLRWTGESSGANVLTF. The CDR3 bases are TGTGCCTTCTGCTTGAGATGGACAGGGGAATCCTCTGGGGCCAACGTCCTGACTTTC.

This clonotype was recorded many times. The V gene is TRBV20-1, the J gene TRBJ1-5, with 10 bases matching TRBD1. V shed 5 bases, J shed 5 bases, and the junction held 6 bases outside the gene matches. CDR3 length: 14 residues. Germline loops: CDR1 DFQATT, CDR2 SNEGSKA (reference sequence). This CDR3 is CSALDRGLDQPQHF. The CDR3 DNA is TGCAGTGCTTTAGACAGGGGGCTAGATCAGCCCCAGCATTTT.